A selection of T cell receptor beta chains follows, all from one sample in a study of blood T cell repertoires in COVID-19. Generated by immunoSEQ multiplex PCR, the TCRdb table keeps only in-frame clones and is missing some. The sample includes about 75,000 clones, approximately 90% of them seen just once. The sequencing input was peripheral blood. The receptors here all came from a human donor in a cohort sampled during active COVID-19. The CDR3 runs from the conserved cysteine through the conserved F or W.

CASSLDGAPGEQYF	TRBV5-1	TRBJ2-7
CASSLGGGNTDTQYF	TRBV5-1	TRBJ2-3
CASSPRGTSAEQYF	TRBV3-1/TRBV3-2	TRBJ2-7
CASSGGGRSTEAFF	TRBV5-6	TRBJ1-1
CASSLAYGQETQYF	TRBV5-1	TRBJ2-5
CASSAGQGETQYF	TRBV19	TRBJ2-5
CASSLKYRVYEQYF	TRBV27	TRBJ2-7
CASSFEGGGSNQPQHF	TRBV5-6	TRBJ1-5
CASSLAGTGTYEQYF	TRBV5-1	TRBJ2-7
CASSVPGQGMNTEAFF	TRBV2	TRBJ1-1
CASRNGTGSYNEQFF	TRBV5-1	TRBJ2-1
CASSQERGQGYTEAFF	TRBV3-1/TRBV3-2	TRBJ1-1
CASHPGLAGGRRRNEQFF	TRBV27	TRBJ2-1
CASSLAGTYEAFF	TRBV11-2	TRBJ1-1
CASSLSGGGQPQHF	TRBV7-2	TRBJ1-5
CASSSPVQGRVQPQHF	TRBV28	TRBJ1-5
CASSPSRADTEAFF	TRBV18	TRBJ1-1
CASSFDRGGADTQYF	TRBV7-6	TRBJ2-3
CASSFPGGYTGELFF	TRBV5-1	TRBJ2-2
CASSYPDYGYTF	TRBV28	TRBJ1-2
CSVVLSTRAGELFF	TRBV29-1	TRBJ2-2
CASRPEGLGGGEQFF	TRBV6-4	TRBJ2-1